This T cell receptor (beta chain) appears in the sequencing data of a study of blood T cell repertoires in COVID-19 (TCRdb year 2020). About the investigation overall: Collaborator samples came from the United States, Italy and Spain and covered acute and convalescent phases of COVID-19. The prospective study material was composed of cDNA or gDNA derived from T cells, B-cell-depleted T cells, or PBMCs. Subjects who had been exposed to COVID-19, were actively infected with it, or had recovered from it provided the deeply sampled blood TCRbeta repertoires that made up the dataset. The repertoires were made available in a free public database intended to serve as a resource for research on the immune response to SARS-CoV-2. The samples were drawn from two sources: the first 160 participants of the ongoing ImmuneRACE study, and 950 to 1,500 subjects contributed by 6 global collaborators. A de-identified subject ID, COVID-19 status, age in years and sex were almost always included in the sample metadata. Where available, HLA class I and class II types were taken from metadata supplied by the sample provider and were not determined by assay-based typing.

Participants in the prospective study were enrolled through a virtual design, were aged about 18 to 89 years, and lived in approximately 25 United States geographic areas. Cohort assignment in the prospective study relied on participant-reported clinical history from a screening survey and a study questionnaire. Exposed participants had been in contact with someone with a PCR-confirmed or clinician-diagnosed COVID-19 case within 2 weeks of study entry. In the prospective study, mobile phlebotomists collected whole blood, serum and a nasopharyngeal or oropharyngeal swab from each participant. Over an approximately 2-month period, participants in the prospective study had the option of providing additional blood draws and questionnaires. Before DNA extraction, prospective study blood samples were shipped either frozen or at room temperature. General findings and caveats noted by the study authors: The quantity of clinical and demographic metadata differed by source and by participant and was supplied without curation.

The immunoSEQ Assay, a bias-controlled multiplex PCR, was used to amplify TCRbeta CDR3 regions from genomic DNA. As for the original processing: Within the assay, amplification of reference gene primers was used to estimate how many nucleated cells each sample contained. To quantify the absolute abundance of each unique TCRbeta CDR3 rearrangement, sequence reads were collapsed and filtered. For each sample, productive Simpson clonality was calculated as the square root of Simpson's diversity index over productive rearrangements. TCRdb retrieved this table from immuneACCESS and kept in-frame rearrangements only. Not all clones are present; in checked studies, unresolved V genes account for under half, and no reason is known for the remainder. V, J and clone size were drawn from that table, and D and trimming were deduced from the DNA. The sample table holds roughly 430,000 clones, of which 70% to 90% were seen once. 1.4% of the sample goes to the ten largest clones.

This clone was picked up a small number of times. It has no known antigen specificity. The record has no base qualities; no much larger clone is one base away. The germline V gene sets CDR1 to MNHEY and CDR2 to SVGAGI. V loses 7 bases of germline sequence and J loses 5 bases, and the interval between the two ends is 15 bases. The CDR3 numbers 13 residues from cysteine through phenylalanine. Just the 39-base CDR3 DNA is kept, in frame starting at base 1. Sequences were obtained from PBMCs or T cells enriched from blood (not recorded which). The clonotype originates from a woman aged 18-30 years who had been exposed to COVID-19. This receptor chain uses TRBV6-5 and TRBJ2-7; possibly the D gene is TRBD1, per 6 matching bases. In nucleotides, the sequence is TGTGCCAGCAACGCTGACAGGAACGACGAGCAGTACTTC. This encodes CASNADRNDEQYF.